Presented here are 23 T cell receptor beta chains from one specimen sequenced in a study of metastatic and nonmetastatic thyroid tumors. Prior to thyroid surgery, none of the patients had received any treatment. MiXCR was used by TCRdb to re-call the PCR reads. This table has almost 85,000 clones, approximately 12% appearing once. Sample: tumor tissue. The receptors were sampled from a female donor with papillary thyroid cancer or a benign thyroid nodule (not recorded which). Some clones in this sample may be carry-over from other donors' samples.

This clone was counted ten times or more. As DNA, the CDR3 is TGTGCCAGCAGCTTTCTTGAGACCCAGTACTTC. It translates to CASSFLETQYF. This chain uses TRBV7-2 with TRBJ2-5; the D is unclear. Germline assignment: CDR1 SGHTA and CDR2 FQGNSA. V gave up 3 bases and J gave up 5 bases, with 4 bases separating them. The CDR3 covers 11 residues.

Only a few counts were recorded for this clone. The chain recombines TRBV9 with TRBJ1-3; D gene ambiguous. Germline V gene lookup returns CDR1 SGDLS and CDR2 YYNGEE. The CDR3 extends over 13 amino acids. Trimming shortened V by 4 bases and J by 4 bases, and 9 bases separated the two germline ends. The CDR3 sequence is CASSPRRGNTIYF. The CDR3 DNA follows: TGTGCCAGCAGCCCTCGCAGGGGAAACACCATATATTTT.

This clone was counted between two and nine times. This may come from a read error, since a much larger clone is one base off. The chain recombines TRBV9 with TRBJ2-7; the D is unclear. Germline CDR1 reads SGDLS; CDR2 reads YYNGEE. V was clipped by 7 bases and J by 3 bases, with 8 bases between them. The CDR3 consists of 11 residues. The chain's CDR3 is CASGCLYEQYF. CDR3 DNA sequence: TGTGCCAGCGGGTGTCTCTACGAGCAGTACTTC.

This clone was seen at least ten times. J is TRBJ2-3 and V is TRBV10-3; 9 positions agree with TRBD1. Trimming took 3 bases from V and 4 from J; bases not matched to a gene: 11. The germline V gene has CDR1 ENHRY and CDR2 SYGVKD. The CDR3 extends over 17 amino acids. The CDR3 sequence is CAISDDPGTGYSDTQYF. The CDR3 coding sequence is TGTGCCATCAGTGACGATCCCGGGACAGGGTATTCAGATACGCAGTATTTT.

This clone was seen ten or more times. The CDR3 nucleotides read TGTGCCAGCAGGGGAGCCCGGGAGACCCAAGAGACCCAGTACTTC. It specifies CASRGARETQETQYF. The rearrangement joins TRBV12-3 or TRBV12-4 to TRBJ2-5; weak D call: TRBD2 (6 bases). The CDR3 spans 15 residues. V lost 6 bases and J 1 base, leaving 15 bases between the germline ends.

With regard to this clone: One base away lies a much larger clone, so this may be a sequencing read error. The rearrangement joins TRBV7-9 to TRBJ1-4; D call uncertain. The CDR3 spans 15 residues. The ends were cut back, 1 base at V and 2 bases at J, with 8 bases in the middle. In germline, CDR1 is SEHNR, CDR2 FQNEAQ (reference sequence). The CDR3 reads CASSLECVTNEKLFF. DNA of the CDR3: TGTGCCAGCAGCTTAGAGTGTGTCACTAATGAAAAACTGTTTTTT.

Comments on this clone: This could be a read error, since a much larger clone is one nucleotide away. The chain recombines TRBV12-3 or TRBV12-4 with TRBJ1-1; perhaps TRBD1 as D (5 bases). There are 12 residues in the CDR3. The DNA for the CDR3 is TGTGCCAGCAGTTTATCTGGGACTGAAGCTCTCTTT. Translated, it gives CASSLSGTEALF.

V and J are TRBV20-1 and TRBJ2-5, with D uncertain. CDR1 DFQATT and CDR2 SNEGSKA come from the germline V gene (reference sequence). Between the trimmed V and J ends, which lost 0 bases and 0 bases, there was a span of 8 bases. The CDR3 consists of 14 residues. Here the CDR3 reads CSARDLGYQETQYF. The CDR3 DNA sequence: TGCAGTGCTAGAGATTTGGGGTACCAAGAGACCCAGTACTTC.

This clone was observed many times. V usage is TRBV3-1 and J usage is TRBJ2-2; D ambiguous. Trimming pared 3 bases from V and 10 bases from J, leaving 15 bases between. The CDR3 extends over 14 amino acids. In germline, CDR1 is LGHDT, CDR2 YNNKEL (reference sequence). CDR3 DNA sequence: TGTGCCAGCAGCCAGGGCCGCATTTCTTTGGAGCTGTTTTTT. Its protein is CASSQGRISLELFF. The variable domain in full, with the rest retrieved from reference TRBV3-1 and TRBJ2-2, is DTAVSQTPKYLVTQMGNDKSIKCEQNLGHDTMYWYKQDSKKFLKIMFSYNNKELIINETVPNRFSPKSPDKAHLNLHINSLELGDSAVYFCASSQGRISLELFFGEGSRLTVL.

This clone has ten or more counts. CDR3 sequence (DNA): TGTGCCAGCAGCTTGAGGGTTTTGAGGGAGCAGTTCTTC. This gives the protein CASSLRVLREQFF. The chain employs TRBV7-2 and TRBJ2-1, with D perhaps matching TRBD2 (5 bases). The CDR3 is made up of 13 amino acids. Germline loops: CDR1 SGHTA, CDR2 FQGNSA. Trimming removed 3 bases from V and 10 bases from J, with 13 bases in between.

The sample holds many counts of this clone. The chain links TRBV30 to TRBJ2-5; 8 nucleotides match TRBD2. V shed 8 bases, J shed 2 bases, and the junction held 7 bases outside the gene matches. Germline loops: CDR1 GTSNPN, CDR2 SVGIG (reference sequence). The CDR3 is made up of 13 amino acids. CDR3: CAPIPSGQETQYF. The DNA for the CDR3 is TGTGCCCCCATTCCTAGCGGGCAAGAGACCCAGTACTTC.

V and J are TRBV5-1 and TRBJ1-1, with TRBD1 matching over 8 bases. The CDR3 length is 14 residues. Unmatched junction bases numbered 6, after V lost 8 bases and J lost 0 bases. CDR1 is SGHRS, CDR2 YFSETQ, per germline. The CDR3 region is CASTGGNLNTEAFF. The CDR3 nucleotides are TGCGCCAGTACAGGGGGAAATTTGAACACTGAAGCTTTCTTT.

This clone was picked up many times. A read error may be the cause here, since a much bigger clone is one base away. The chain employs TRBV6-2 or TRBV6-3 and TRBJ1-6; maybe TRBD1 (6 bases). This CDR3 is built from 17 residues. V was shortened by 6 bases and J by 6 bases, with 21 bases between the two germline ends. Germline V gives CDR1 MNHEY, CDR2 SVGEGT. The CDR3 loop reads CASRALIGQSCNSPLHF. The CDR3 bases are TGTGCCAGCAGAGCCCTCATCGGACAGTCGTGTAATTCACCCCTCCACTTT.

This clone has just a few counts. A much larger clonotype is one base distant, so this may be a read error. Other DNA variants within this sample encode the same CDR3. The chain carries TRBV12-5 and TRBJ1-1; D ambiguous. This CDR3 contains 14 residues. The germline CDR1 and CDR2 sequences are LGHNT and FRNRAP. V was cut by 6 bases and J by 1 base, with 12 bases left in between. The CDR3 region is CASGAGGWNTEAFF. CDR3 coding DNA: TGTGCTAGTGGAGCAGGTGGCTGGAACACTGAAGCTTTCTTT. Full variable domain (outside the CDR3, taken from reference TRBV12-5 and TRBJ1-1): DARVTQTPRHKVTEMGQEVTMRCQPILGHNTVFWYRQTMMQGLELLAYFRNRAPLDDSGMPKDRFSAEMPDATLATLKIQPSEPRDSAVYFCASGAGGWNTEAFFGQGTRLTVV.

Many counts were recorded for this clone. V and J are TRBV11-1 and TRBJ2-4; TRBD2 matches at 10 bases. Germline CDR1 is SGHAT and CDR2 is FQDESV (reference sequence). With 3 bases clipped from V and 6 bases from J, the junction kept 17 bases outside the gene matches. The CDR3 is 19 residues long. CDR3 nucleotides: TGTGCCAGCAGCTTGATTTTAAGGACTAGCGGAAAGCCGGGAAACATTCAGTACTTC. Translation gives CASSLILRTSGKPGNIQYF.

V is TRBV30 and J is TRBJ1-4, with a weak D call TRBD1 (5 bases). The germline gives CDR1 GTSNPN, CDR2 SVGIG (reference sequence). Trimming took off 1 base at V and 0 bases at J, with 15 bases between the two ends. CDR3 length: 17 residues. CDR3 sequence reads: CAWSDGGIRSTNEKLFF. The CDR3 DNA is TGTGCCTGGAGTGACGGGGGTATAAGATCAACTAATGAAAAACTGTTTTTT.

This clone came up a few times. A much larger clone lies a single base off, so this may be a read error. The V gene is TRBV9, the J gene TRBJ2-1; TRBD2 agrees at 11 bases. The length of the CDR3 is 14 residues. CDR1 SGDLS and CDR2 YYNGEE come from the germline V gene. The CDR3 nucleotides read TGTGCCGGCAGGGGACTAGCGGCAGGCGATGAGCAGTTCTTC. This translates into CAGRGLAAGDEQFF.

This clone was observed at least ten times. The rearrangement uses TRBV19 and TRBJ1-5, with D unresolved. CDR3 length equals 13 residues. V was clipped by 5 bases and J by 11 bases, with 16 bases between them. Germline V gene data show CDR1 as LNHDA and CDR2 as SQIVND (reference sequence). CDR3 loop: CASSVGNGGTQHF. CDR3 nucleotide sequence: TGTGCCAGTAGTGTGGGCAACGGTGGAACCCAGCATTTT. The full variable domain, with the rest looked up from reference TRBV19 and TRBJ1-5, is DGGITQSPKYLFRKEGQNVTLSCEQNLNHDAMYWYRQDPGQGLRLIYYSQIVNDFQKGDIAEGYSVSREKKESFPLTVTSAQKNPTAFYLCASSVGNGGTQHFGDGTRLSIL.

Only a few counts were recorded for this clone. DNA for the CDR3: TGTGCCAGCAGTGAAGTTGTGGGGGTGGGTGGAAACACCATATATTTT. Residues: CASSEVVGVGGNTIYF. J is TRBJ1-3 and V is TRBV6-1; maybe TRBD1 (5 bases). From germline, CDR1 is MNHNS and CDR2 SASEGT. V dropped 1 base and J dropped 3 bases, with 13 bases sitting between them. The CDR3 length is 16 residues.

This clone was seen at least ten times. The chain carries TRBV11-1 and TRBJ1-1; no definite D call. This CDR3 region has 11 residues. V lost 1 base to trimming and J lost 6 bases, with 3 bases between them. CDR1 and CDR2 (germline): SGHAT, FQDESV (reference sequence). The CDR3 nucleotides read TGTGCCAGCAGCTTAGAGGCTGAAGCTTTCTTT. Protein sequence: CASSLEAEAFF.

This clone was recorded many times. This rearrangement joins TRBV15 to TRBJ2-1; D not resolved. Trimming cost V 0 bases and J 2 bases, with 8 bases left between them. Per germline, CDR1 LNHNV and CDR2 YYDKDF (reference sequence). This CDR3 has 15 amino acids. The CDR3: CATSREVLTYNEQFF. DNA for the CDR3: TGTGCCACCAGCAGAGAGGTTCTTACCTACAATGAGCAGTTCTTC.

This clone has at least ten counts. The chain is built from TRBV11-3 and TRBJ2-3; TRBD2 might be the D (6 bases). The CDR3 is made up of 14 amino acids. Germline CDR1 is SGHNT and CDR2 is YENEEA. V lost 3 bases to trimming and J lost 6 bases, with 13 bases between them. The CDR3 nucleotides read TGTGCCAGCAGCTTTTCCATTAGCGGTGATACGCAGTATTTT. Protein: CASSFSISGDTQYF.

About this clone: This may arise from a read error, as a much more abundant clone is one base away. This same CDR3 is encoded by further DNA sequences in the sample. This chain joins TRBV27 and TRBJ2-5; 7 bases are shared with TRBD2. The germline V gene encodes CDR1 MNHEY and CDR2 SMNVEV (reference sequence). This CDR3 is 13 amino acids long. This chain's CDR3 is CASSLTRRETQYF. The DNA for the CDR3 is TGTGCCAGCAGTCTGACTCGGCGGGAGACACAGTACTTC.